This T cell receptor beta chain originates from a study of human T cells and chemical hapten exposure. Across the study: From small differences in pooled library volume came most of the variation in per-sample TCR yields.

The time point here: healthy volunteer bleed at 2 weeks. Whole blood, unfractionated, served as the material for total RNA extraction. This clonotype turned up a few times. Its antigen remains unidentified. Study-level results: Those TCRs sitting above 1 in 1000 frequency stayed the same with DPC sensitization.

Trimming took off 5 bases at V and 4 bases at J, with 15 bases between the two ends. The CDR3 has 14 residues. In the library, unique molecular identifiers were attached to individual cDNA molecules. Original processing methods: The median was around 91,000 TCRs per sample, ranging roughly 23,224 to 750,000. Each CDR3 protein is one row after TCRdb ran MiXCR on the RACE reads. What appears here as the V and J calls and clone size reflects TCRdb's work, not the paper's. The table lists roughly 100,000 distinct CDR3 sequences, about 8.6% of them singletons. This receptor was obtained from a female donor in good health. Some clones in this sample may be carry-over from other donors' samples. Sequencing used whole blood. This sequence joins TRBV12-3 or TRBV12-4 and TRBJ2-7; D gene uncertain. The CDR3 region has the DNA TGTGCCAGCAGTCCACCGGAACCACCTTACGAGCAGTACTTC. Translation gives CASSPPEPPYEQYF.